This T cell receptor (beta chain) was documented in a study of blood T cell repertoires in COVID-19. Everyone who took part was 18 to 89 years old, and they came from 24 US areas. The V gene's germline CDR1 is SGHTA and CDR2 FQGTGA. This CDR3 region has 17 residues. V shed 1 base, J shed 4 bases, and the junction held 11 bases outside the gene matches. Original methodology: Cell counts per sample came from amplifying reference gene primers. TCRdb keeps only in-frame clones here, not all; method: immunoSEQ multiplex PCR. Clonal size and the V and J genes are those of that table, whereas D and trimming came from the DNA. The sample holds 210,000 or so clones, approximately 84% seen once. This clone was observed a few times.

The TCR was taken from a man aged 55 to 70 who had recovered from COVID-19. The sequencing sample was made of PBMCs or T cells enriched from blood (not recorded which). This chain links TRBV7-3 with TRBJ1-1, with 8 bases lining up with TRBD1. The CDR3 region has the DNA TGTGCCAGCAGCTTAAATGGACCTGGACAGGGAAGCACTGAAGCTTTCTTT. Encoded protein: CASSLNGPGQGSTEAFF.